Below, one T cell receptor (beta chain) is given with its context. As yet, its antigen is unknown. Arm-PCR with iRepertoire HTBI primers amplified the CDR3 regions for these TCR beta libraries. TCRdb passed the multiplex PCR reads through MiXCR, listing each CDR3 protein once. Counted here are a few hundred thousand distinct CDR3 sequences, around a quarter occurring once; the ten biggest clones make up about 26%. Trimming cost V 5 bases and J 1 base; bases outside gene matches: 2. This CDR3 comprises 16 residues. Germline V gene sequence: CDR1 MNHEY, CDR2 SVGEGT. The sample comes from a study of regulatory T cells in long-lasting Graves disease. Points from the study as a whole: Persistent disease preferred TRBV28, TRBJ1-2 and TRBJ2-5.

Time point noted: persistent/refractory GD, antithyroid drugs over 5 years with positive TRAb. After RNA was extracted from PBMCs, the TCR library was made from it. A volume of nine milliliters of peripheral blood was collected in EDTA tubes. The starting material was peripheral blood mononuclear cells (PBMCs), obtained when the disease was refractory, from a patient treated with antithyroid drugs. The clonotype originates from a female donor with Graves disease. The chain has TRBV6-2 or TRBV6-3 and TRBJ1-6; TRBD1 matches 10 bases. In nucleotides, the CDR3 is TGTGCCAGCAGTCGACAGGGGGCTTCCTATAATTCACCCCTCCACTTT. Its translation: CASSRQGASYNSPLHF.